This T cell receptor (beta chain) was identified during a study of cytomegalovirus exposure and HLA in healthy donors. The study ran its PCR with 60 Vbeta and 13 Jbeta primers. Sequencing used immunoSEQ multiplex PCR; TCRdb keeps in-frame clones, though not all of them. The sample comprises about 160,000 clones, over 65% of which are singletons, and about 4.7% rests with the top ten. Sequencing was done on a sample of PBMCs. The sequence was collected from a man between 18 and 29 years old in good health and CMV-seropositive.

This CDR3 reads CASSLGTSGEQFF. The CDR3 coding sequence is TGTGCCAGCAGCTTGGGCACTAGCGGGGAGCAGTTCTTC. This chain uses TRBV7-6 with TRBJ2-1; 9 bases agree with TRBD2. The V gene end was trimmed by 3 bases and the J gene end by 10 bases; junction bases not matched to a gene: 4. This CDR3 has 13 residues. CDR1 and CDR2 from the germline V gene are SGHVS and FNYEAQ.